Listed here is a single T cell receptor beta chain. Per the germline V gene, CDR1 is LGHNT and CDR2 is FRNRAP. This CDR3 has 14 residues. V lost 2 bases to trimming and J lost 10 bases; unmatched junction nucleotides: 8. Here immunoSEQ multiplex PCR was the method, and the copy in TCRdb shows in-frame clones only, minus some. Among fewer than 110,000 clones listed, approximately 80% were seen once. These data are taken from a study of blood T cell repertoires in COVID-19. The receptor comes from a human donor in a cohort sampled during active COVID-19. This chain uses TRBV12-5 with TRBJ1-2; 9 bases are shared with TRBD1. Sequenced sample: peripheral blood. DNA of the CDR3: TGTGCTAGTGGTTTGTGGGACAGGGACATTGACTACACCTTC. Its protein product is CASGLWDRDIDYTF.